This T cell receptor (beta chain) was identified during a study of cytomegalovirus exposure and HLA in healthy donors. PCR involved 60 Vbeta and 13 Jbeta primers. Clones were sequenced by immunoSEQ multiplex PCR, and TCRdb holds only the in-frame ones, with some missing. The sample has 170,000 or so clones; over 70% are singletons. The CDR3 runs to 14 residues. Per the germline V gene, CDR1 is ENHRY and CDR2 is SYGVKD. Trimming took off 4 bases at V and 0 bases at J, with 9 bases between the two ends. The chain has TRBV10-3 and TRBJ1-1; D might be TRBD1 (5 bases). Sequencing was performed on PBMCs. This sequence was found in a woman aged 55-69 years in good health and CMV-seropositive. CDR3 nucleotide sequence: TGTGCCATCAGTGGGGGGGTCATGAACACTGAAGCTTTCTTT. This encodes CAISGGVMNTEAFF.